Described below is a single T cell receptor (beta chain) sequence and its context. Antigen unknown. This entry is derived from a study of blood T cells in healthy people across ages. Study-wide results and limits: Comparison with aged donors showed that long-lived donors had more naive CD4+ cells and higher diversity.

With a J-beta primer mix and a sample-barcoded 5' primer, a second PCR ran about 7 to 12 cycles. TCRdb called the 5' RACE reads again in MiXCR, with one record for every CDR3 protein. The repertoire holds fewer than 950,000 distinct CDR3 sequences, with about 55% as singletons. The sequence was collected from a man older than 75 in good health. The sample taken for sequencing was blood.

The CDR3 DNA reads as TGTGCCAGCAGTTTTGTAGCGCACACAGATACGCAGTATTTT. It codes for CASSFVAHTDTQYF. The chain carries TRBV27 and TRBJ2-3, with D perhaps TRBD2 (5 bases). The germline CDR1 and CDR2 sequences are MNHEY and SMNVEV (reference sequence). V lost 3 bases and J lost 2, with 9 bases in between. The CDR3 runs 14 residues.